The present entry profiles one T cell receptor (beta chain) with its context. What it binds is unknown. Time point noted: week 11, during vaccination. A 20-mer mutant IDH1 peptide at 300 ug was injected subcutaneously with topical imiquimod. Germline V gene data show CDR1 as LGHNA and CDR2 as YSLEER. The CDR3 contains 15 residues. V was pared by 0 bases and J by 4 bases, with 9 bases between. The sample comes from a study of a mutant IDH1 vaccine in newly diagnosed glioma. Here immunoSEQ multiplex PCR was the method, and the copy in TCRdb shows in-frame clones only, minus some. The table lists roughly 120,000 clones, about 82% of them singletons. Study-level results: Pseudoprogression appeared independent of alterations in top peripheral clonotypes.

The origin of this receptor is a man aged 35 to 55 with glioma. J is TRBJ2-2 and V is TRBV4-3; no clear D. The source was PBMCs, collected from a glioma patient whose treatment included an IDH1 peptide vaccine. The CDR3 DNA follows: TGCGCCAGCAGCCAAGACCGGATAGGCACCGGGGAGCTGTTTTTT. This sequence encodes CASSQDRIGTGELFF.